The 25 T cell receptor beta chains in this list originate from one sample, sequenced in a study of blood T cell repertoires in COVID-19. Here immunoSEQ multiplex PCR was the method, and the copy in TCRdb shows in-frame clones only, minus some. The sample lists 200,000 to 250,000 clones, about 84% occurring once. The sample consisted of peripheral blood. Receptors were obtained from a human donor in a cohort sampled during active COVID-19.

The rearrangement links TRBV24-1 to TRBJ2-5, with 9 bases fitting TRBD1. Germline loops: CDR1 KGHDR, CDR2 SFDVKD. V trimming: 9 bases; J trimming: 4 bases; junction bases outside the gene matches: 5. The CDR3 consists of 13 residues. For the CDR3, the DNA is TGTGCCACCGGACAGGGGTTAGCAGAGACCCAGTACTTC. This sequence encodes CATGQGLAETQYF.

This sequence joins TRBV28 and TRBJ1-1; tentative D call: TRBD1 (6 bases). V was shortened by 6 bases and J by 0 bases, with 11 bases between the two germline ends. Germline lookup yields CDR1 MDHEN and CDR2 SYDVKM. The CDR3 length is 14 residues. The CDR3 coding sequence is TGTGCCAGCAGATGGACAGACATGAACACTGAAGCTTTCTTT. Its translation is CASRWTDMNTEAFF.

This clone was recorded only once. CDR3 in amino acids: CITKEGETQYF. In DNA, the CDR3 is TGCATCACCAAGGAGGGAGAGACCCAGTACTTC. The gene calls are TRBV29-1 and TRBJ2-5, with D possibly being TRBD2 (6 bases). The CDR3 is made up of 11 amino acids. The germline V gene encodes CDR1 SQVTM and CDR2 ANQGSEA.

The chain carries TRBV9 and TRBJ1-4; no definite D call. The CDR3 contains 16 residues. Germline V gene data show CDR1 as SGDLS and CDR2 as YYNGEE. Trimming removed 0 bases from V and 0 bases from J, with 9 bases in between. CDR3: CASSVAPQTTNEKLFF. As DNA, the CDR3 is TGTGCCAGCAGCGTAGCTCCCCAGACAACTAATGAAAAACTGTTTTTT.

The J gene is TRBJ2-3, the V gene TRBV7-2, with D possibly matching TRBD2 (6 bases). CDR1 SGHTA and CDR2 FQGNSA come from the germline V gene. Trimming stripped 5 bases from V and 6 bases from J, with 15 bases between. CDR3 length equals 14 residues. CDR3 in DNA: TGTGCCAGCAGCCGGGTGGGCGGGACCGATACGCAGTATTTT. Amino acids: CASSRVGGTDTQYF. The whole variable domain, remainder taken from reference TRBV7-2 and TRBJ2-3, is GAGVSQSPSNKVTEKGKDVELRCDPISGHTALYWYRQSLGQGLEFLIYFQGNSAPDKSGLPSDRFSAERTGGSVSTLTIQRTQQEDSAVYLCASSRVGGTDTQYFGPGTRLTVL.

V and J are TRBV12-3 or TRBV12-4 and TRBJ2-2; D remains unclear. This CDR3 has 11 residues. V lost 9 bases to trimming and J lost 1 base, with 3 bases between them. The CDR3: CASKNTGELFF. The CDR3 bases are TGTGCCAGTAAGAACACCGGGGAGCTGTTTTTT.

The chain recombines TRBV27 with TRBJ1-5; no clear D. Looked up from germline, CDR1 is MNHEY and CDR2 is SMNVEV (reference sequence). With 2 bases removed from V and 0 bases from J, the gap between germline ends came to 5 bases. The CDR3 totals 14 residues. The CDR3 protein is CASSLMYSNQPQHF. In nucleotides, the CDR3 is TGTGCCAGCAGTTTAATGTATAGCAATCAGCCCCAGCATTTT.

Worth noting for this clone: One junction end disagrees with the germline gene, perhaps due to a read error. The chain employs TRBV5-5 and TRBJ1-1, with TRBD1 as a possible D gene (6 bases). The CDR3 spans 14 residues. CDR1 and CDR2 from the germline V gene are SGHKS and YYEKEE (reference sequence). The DNA of the CDR3 is TGTGCCAGCAGTTTGGAAGGGGGGAACACTGAAGCTTTCTTT. Protein sequence: CASSLEGGNTEAFF.

With regard to this clone: Other nucleotide sequences in the sample specify the same CDR3. This chain connects TRBV11-2 to TRBJ2-7; TRBD2 aligns across 7 bases. CDR3 length equals 15 residues. V shed 1 base and J 3 bases; nucleotides not matched to a gene: 6. The germline gives CDR1 SGHAT, CDR2 FQNNGV. The CDR3 loop reads CASSLGASGIYEQYF. CDR3 nucleotide sequence: TGTGCCAGCAGCTTAGGGGCTAGCGGAATCTACGAGCAGTACTTC.

The rearrangement links TRBV5-4 to TRBJ1-6; D not resolved. The CDR3 runs 13 residues. Germline CDR1 reads SGHNT; CDR2 reads YYREEE (reference sequence). Between the trimmed V and J ends, which lost 0 bases and 9 bases, there was a span of 7 bases. The DNA of the CDR3 is TGTGCCAGCAGCTTGGACGGGGTTTCACCCCTCCACTTT. It encodes CASSLDGVSPLHF.

The rearrangement joins TRBV15 to TRBJ2-1; 14 nucleotides match TRBD2. Germline trimming cut 0 bases from V and 8 bases from J; bases unmatched to any gene: 3. This CDR3 region has 16 residues. Looked up from germline, CDR1 is LNHNV and CDR2 is YYDKDF (reference sequence). CDR3 sequence (DNA): TGTGCCACCAGCAGAGAGGGACTAGCGGGAGTTTATGAGCAGTTCTTC. Amino acids: CATSREGLAGVYEQFF.

The chain is built from TRBV2 and TRBJ1-1; perhaps TRBD1 as D (6 bases). Germline CDR1 is SNHLY and CDR2 is FYNNEI. The CDR3 is 16 residues long. V lost 6 bases to trimming and J lost 1 base, with 18 bases between them. CDR3 DNA: TGTGCCAGCAGAGACATATCTAAGGGACAGAACACTGAAGCTTTCTTT. This gives the protein CASRDISKGQNTEAFF.

The count of this clone is one. This chain joins TRBV10-3 and TRBJ1-2; no reliable D call. CDR3 length: 12 residues. Trimming pared 5 bases from V and 8 bases from J, leaving 12 bases between. Germline CDR1 and CDR2: ENHRY and SYGVKD. The CDR3 bases are TGTGCCATCAGTCAGGTGGAGGGAGGCTACACCTTC. Translation: CAISQVEGGYTF.

CDR3 bases: TGTGCCAGCAGCTACTCAGGGTCCTACGAGCAGTACTTC. It codes for CASSYSGSYEQYF. The rearrangement uses TRBV5-4 and TRBJ2-7; possible D gene TRBD1, 5 bases. The length of the CDR3 is 13 residues. Germline lookup yields CDR1 SGHNT and CDR2 YYREEE (reference sequence). Trimming cost V 3 bases and J 1 base, with 8 bases left between them. Full variable domain (rest looked up from reference TRBV5-4 and TRBJ2-7): ETGVTQSPTHLIKTRGQQVTLRCSSQSGHNTVSWYQQALGQGPQFIFQYYREEENGRGNFPPRFSGLQFPNYSSELNVNALELDDSALYLCASSYSGSYEQYFGPGTRLTVT.

V and J are TRBV7-8 and TRBJ2-2, with a weak D call TRBD1 (6 bases). Trimming pared 5 bases from V and 4 bases from J, leaving 20 bases between. There are 17 residues in the CDR3. The germline gives CDR1 SGHVS, CDR2 FQNEAQ. The chain's CDR3 is CASSVNSWGLSTGELFF. The CDR3 DNA follows: TGTGCCAGCAGCGTAAATTCATGGGGGCTTAGCACCGGGGAGCTGTTTTTT.

V gene TRBV18 combines with J gene TRBJ2-3; TRBD1 might be the D (6 bases). With 2 bases removed from V and 0 bases from J, the gap between germline ends came to 6 bases. The V gene's germline CDR1 is KGHSH and CDR2 LQKENI. CDR3 length equals 14 residues. The CDR3 nucleotides are TGTGCCAGCTCACCAGGACAGAGCACAGATACGCAGTATTTT. It translates to CASSPGQSTDTQYF.

The chain carries TRBV5-1 and TRBJ2-3, with D possibly matching TRBD2 (6 bases). V was shortened by 0 bases and J by 1 base, with 6 bases between the two germline ends. Germline assignment: CDR1 SGHRS and CDR2 YFSETQ. The CDR3 has 14 amino acids. Written as DNA, the CDR3 is TGCGCCAGCAGCTTGGGCGGGGGCACAGATACGCAGTATTTT. It encodes CASSLGGGTDTQYF.

The V gene is TRBV3-1 (or the pseudogene TRBV3-2), the J gene TRBJ2-7; 9 bases fit TRBD2. V trimming: 3 bases; J trimming: 2 bases; junction bases outside the gene matches: 2. This CDR3 comprises 14 residues. Germline V gene lookup returns CDR1 LGHDT and CDR2 YNNKEL (reference sequence). The CDR3: CASSQREGPYEQYF. DNA of the CDR3: TGTGCCAGCAGCCAGCGGGAGGGCCCCTACGAGCAGTACTTC.

The V gene is TRBV28, the J gene TRBJ2-7; D remains ambiguous. This CDR3 is 11 amino acids long. The ends were cut back, 6 bases at V and 4 bases at J, with 7 bases in the middle. Per the germline V gene, CDR1 is MDHEN and CDR2 is SYDVKM. Here the CDR3 reads CASSRIYEQYF. The CDR3 nucleotides are TGTGCCAGCAGCAGAATTTACGAGCAGTACTTC.

The table lists this clone with many counts. The chain has TRBV6-2 or TRBV6-3 and TRBJ2-7; perhaps TRBD1 as D (6 bases). The CDR3 has 14 residues. The V gene's germline CDR1 is MNHEY and CDR2 SVGEGT. Trimming took off 4 bases at V and 1 base at J, with 11 bases between the two ends. The DNA for the CDR3 is TGTGCCAGCAGTTTATGGACAGCTTCCTACGAGCAGTACTTC. Protein: CASSLWTASYEQYF.

V gene TRBV28 combines with J gene TRBJ1-5; D not certain. The CDR3 is 14 amino acids. The germline V gene encodes CDR1 MDHEN and CDR2 SYDVKM. The V and J ends lost 3 bases and 3 bases respectively, with 9 bases between them. CDR3 sequence: CASSFWANNQPQHF. DNA for the CDR3: TGTGCCAGCAGTTTTTGGGCGAACAATCAGCCCCAGCATTTT.

On this clone: Other nucleotide sequences from this sample produce the same CDR3. This chain uses TRBV3-1 (or the pseudogene TRBV3-2) with TRBJ1-2; D is possibly TRBD1 (5 bases). This CDR3 is built from 14 residues. The germline V and J ends were trimmed by 1 base and 2 bases, with 8 bases remaining between them. The germline V gene has CDR1 LGHDT and CDR2 YNNKEL (reference sequence). The CDR3: CASSQGGGNYGYTF. As DNA, the CDR3 is TGTGCCAGCAGCCAAGGCGGGGGGAACTATGGCTACACCTTC.

The chain has TRBV9 and TRBJ2-2, with D tentatively TRBD2 (7 bases). CDR3 size: 16 residues. From germline, CDR1 is SGDLS and CDR2 YYNGEE. V was pared by 0 bases and J by 4 bases, with 13 bases between. CDR3 bases: TGTGCCAGCAGCGTAGCTGGGGGGGCGATCACCGGGGAGCTGTTTTTT. This encodes CASSVAGGAITGELFF.

This rearrangement joins TRBV7-2 to TRBJ2-5, with TRBD1 matching 8 bases. The CDR3 spans 15 residues. Trimming removed 1 base from V and 5 bases from J; junction bases left unmatched: 6. Looked up from germline, CDR1 is SGHTA and CDR2 is FQGNSA. CDR3 loop: CASSLGQGWRETQYF. DNA for the CDR3: TGTGCCAGCAGCTTAGGACAGGGGTGGCGTGAGACCCAGTACTTC.

This sequence joins TRBV9 and TRBJ1-1; D ambiguous. The CDR3 is made up of 12 amino acids. The V gene's germline CDR1 is SGDLS and CDR2 YYNGEE. The V gene lost 4 bases and the J gene lost 4 bases, with 8 bases spanning the gap. DNA for the CDR3: TGTGCCAGCAGCTCGTCGGGCACTGAAGCTTTCTTT. Protein: CASSSSGTEAFF.